The clone carrying this T cell receptor (beta chain) was detected only once. No antigen is known for it. Mismatch with germline at one junction end may stem from a read error. In the original workflow: ImmunoSEQ only sent back junction sequences with no quality scores, so filtering was done differently. Using immunoSEQ multiplex PCR, the repertoire was profiled, and TCRdb retains in-frame clones only, with some absent. V and J calls and clone size are as listed in that table; D and trimming were resolved from the DNA. The table lists approximately 500,000 clones, 95% to 97% of them singletons, with about 0.064% in the top ten. Germline V lookup: CDR1 MNHEY, CDR2 SMNVEV (reference sequence). The CDR3 sequence is 15 residues long. These data are taken from a study of shared clonotypes between healthy human individuals. Whole-study findings and limits: Researchers found naive subsets generally carried larger estimated richness than memory subsets.

The specimen sequenced was naive CD4+ T cells sorted from blood. Subset in this sample: CD45RA+ positively selected. The J gene is TRBJ2-5, the V gene TRBV27, with 7 bases identical to TRBD2. The clonotype was recovered from a woman younger than 45 in good health. The CDR3 nucleotides read TGTGCCAGCAGTCAAATTAGCGGGTCCCAAGAGACCCAGCACTTC. Amino acids: CASSQISGSQETQHF.